This is a list of T cell receptor beta chains from one sample in a study of CD8 T cells in Susac syndrome. TCRdb redid the calling of the immunoSEQ multiplex PCR reads with MiXCR, one entry per CDR3 protein. The sample has more than 100,000 distinct CDR3 sequences, 96% seen once. The sequenced sample was CD4+ T cells from PBMCs. The receptor source for this set is a human donor with Susac syndrome. Each CDR3 is given with its conserved first and last residue. Fields, in order: D gene, J gene, clone size, V gene, CDR3 DNA, CDR3 protein. The D gene is left open where the match is weak. Part of the rows lack a size; the others show once, few, many or a class for expanded clones.

>NA|TRBJ2-5|NA|TRBV20-1
TGCAGTGCGATAGCGGAAGAGACCCAGTACTTC
CSAIAEETQYF
>TRBD2|TRBJ2-1|NA|TRBV29-1
TGCAGCGTTGCTGGTGGGAGCGGGAGACTTGGTGAGCAGTTCTTC
CSVAGGSGRLGEQFF
>NA|TRBJ1-1|once|TRBV30
TGTGCCTGGAGGTCGGGACCCGTGGGCACTGAAGCTTTCTTT
CAWRSGPVGTEAFF
>TRBD1|TRBJ2-5|NA|TRBV19
TGTGCCAGCAGCAAGGGGACAGGAAAAGAGACCCAGTACTTC
CASSKGTGKETQYF
>TRBD2|TRBJ2-2|NA|TRBV30
TGTGCCTGGTCCGGGACTAGTGCCACCGGGGAGCTGTTTTTT
CAWSGTSATGELFF
>TRBD1|TRBJ1-4|once|TRBV5-1
TGCGCCAGCAGCTTGGCAGGGGGCGCAACTAATGAAAAACTGTTTTTT
CASSLAGGATNEKLFF
>TRBD2|TRBJ2-7|few|TRBV20-1
TGCAGTGCTACTAGCGGGAGCGGTTACGAGCAGTACTTC
CSATSGSGYEQYF
>NA|TRBJ2-1|NA|TRBV27
TGTGCCAGCAGTTTCCAGGACAATGAGCAGTTCTTC
CASSFQDNEQFF
>NA|TRBJ2-7|few|TRBV14
TGTGCCAGCAGCCACAGGGTCGACGAGCAGTACTTC
CASSHRVDEQYF
>TRBD2|TRBJ2-3|NA|TRBV29-1
TGCAGCGTTGAAACCCCTAGCGGGAGTCCGCAGTATTTT
CSVETPSGSPQYF
>TRBD2|TRBJ2-7|NA|TRBV7-2
TGTGCCAGCAGCTTATTAGCGGGAGGGCCCCTCGCCGAGCAGTACTTC
CASSLLAGGPLAEQYF
>NA|TRBJ1-2|NA|TRBV20-1
TGCAGTGCTAGAGTCGCCTGGGGAAACTATGGCTACACCTTC
CSARVAWGNYGYTF
>NA|TRBJ2-7|NA|TRBV27
TGTGCCAGCAGAATCAGCGGCAGCTCCTACGAGCAGTACTTC
CASRISGSSYEQYF
>TRBD2|TRBJ2-2|NA|TRBV6-4
TGTGCCAGCAGTGACGGGAGGGACACCGGGGAGCTGTTTTTT
CASSDGRDTGELFF
>NA|TRBJ2-7|NA|TRBV6-2/TRBV6-3
TGTGCCAGCGGTCAGGTTCTCGAGCAGTACTTC
CASGQVLEQYF
>NA|TRBJ2-5|NA|TRBV4-2
TGTGCCAGCAGCCAAGATCCGGGCGGGAAGGAGACCCAGTACTTC
CASSQDPGGKETQYF
>TRBD2|TRBJ2-1|NA|TRBV7-9
TGTGCCAGCAGCCCCCGGGGTAGCGGGAGGGAGTATGAGCAGTTCTTC
CASSPRGSGREYEQFF
>NA|TRBJ2-2|NA|TRBV20-1
TGCAGTGCTAGAGATCGCAATTGGGCCGGGGAGCTGTTTTTT
CSARDRNWAGELFF
>NA|TRBJ1-5|NA|TRBV12-3/TRBV12-4
TGTGCCAGCAGTTTAGGGACCGGGGGCAGCCCCCAGCATTTT
CASSLGTGGSPQHF
>NA|TRBJ2-7|NA|TRBV29-1
TGCAGCGTTGAAGGTTTGGACTACGAGCAGTACTTC
CSVEGLDYEQYF
>NA|TRBJ2-1|NA|TRBV18
TGTGCCAGCTCACCCGCTGAGGGAAATGAGCAGTTCTTC
CASSPAEGNEQFF
>NA|TRBJ1-2|NA|TRBV7-9
TGTGCCAGCAGCTTTGACAGCCGAACCCTTAATGGCTACACCTTC
CASSFDSRTLNGYTF
>TRBD1|TRBJ2-3|once|TRBV20-1
TGCAGTGCTAGAGAGCTGCCGGGACAGGGGCCCCCAGATACGCAGTATTTT
CSARELPGQGPPDTQYF
>NA|TRBJ2-3|NA|TRBV7-2
TGTGCCAGCCTCTTTGGGGGCACAGATACGCAGTATTTT
CASLFGGTDTQYF
>NA|TRBJ2-1|NA|TRBV2
TGTGCCAGCAACGCCTACAATGAGCAGTTCTTC
CASNAYNEQFF
>TRBD2|TRBJ2-1|NA|TRBV20-1
TGCAGTGCTAGAAGAGGAGCGGGAGGGAACAATGAGCAGTTCTTC
CSARRGAGGNNEQFF
>TRBD1|TRBJ1-1|NA|TRBV3-1
TGTGCCAGCAGCCGCGGGACAGGGAGGCCACAAGCTTTCTTT
CASSRGTGRPQAFF
>NA|TRBJ2-3|NA|TRBV15
TGTGCCACCAGCAGAGATGGCGGGACCAACGGCGATACGCAGTATTTT
CATSRDGGTNGDTQYF
>NA|TRBJ2-6|NA|TRBV12-3/TRBV12-4
TGTGCCAGCAGTTATGTGTGGGGAGTAGGGGCCAACGTCCTGACTTTC
CASSYVWGVGANVLTF
>TRBD1|TRBJ2-7|NA|TRBV2
TGTGCCAGCACCGGGACAGGGGGGCCGTCCGCCCTTGAGCAGTACTTC
CASTGTGGPSALEQYF
>NA|TRBJ2-3|NA|TRBV11-1
TGTGCCAGCAGCTTAAAGGGGCGCACAGATACGCAGTATTTT
CASSLKGRTDTQYF
>NA|TRBJ2-7|NA|TRBV20-1
TGCAGTGCTAGTCGGGGATACTACGAGCAGTACTTC
CSASRGYYEQYF
>NA|TRBJ1-3|NA|TRBV12-3/TRBV12-4
TGTGCCAGCAGTTTAGCGCACGGCCGCTCTGGAAACACCATATATTTT
CASSLAHGRSGNTIYF
>NA|TRBJ2-7|once|TRBV9
TGTGCCAGCAGCGTAGAGGAAGGCGAGCAGTACTTC
CASSVEEGEQYF
>TRBD1|TRBJ2-1|NA|TRBV29-1
TGCAGCGTTGGACAGGGGAGTTACAATGAGCAGTTCTTC
CSVGQGSYNEQFF
>NA|TRBJ1-1|NA|TRBV3-1
TGTGCCAGCAGCCAAGTAGGACAGCCGAGAACTGAAGCTTTCTTT
CASSQVGQPRTEAFF
>NA|TRBJ2-2|once|TRBV7-3
TGTGCCAGCAGGAGGGATATAGTTTCCGGGGAGCTGTTTTTT
CASRRDIVSGELFF
>TRBD2|TRBJ2-7|NA|TRBV9
TGTGCCAGCAGCGCCCACCCCACAGCGGGGGGCTACGAGCAGTACTTC
CASSAHPTAGGYEQYF
>TRBD1|TRBJ2-5|NA|TRBV9
TGTGCCAGCAGCGTAAGCAGGGGGCAGGGAGAGACCCAGTACTTC
CASSVSRGQGETQYF
>TRBD2|TRBJ2-1|NA|TRBV6-1
TGTGCCAGCAGGGGTACCGGGACTAGCGGGAGAGGGTATGAGCAGTTCTTC
CASRGTGTSGRGYEQFF
>TRBD1|TRBJ2-2|NA|TRBV24-1
TGTGCCACCGCCCGGGCCGGGACAGGGGGCGAGACCGGGGAGCTGTTTTTT
CATARAGTGGETGELFF